This T cell receptor (beta chain) appears in the sequencing data of a study of human T cells and chemical hapten exposure. Study findings and constraints: Sensitization with DPC brought no change to TCRs above 1 in 1000 in frequency.

Described time point: pre-sensitization, week 0. Treatment in this sample: therapeutic diphenylcyclopropenone sensitization with weekly scalp DPC. The sample holds a few counts of this clonotype. Antigen unknown. Individual cDNA molecules received unique molecular identifiers in the library. One entry per CDR3 protein results from TCRdb running MiXCR on the RACE reads. The data contain 200,000 to 300,000 distinct CDR3 sequences, about 8.1% of them seen just once; the ten biggest clones take up roughly 2.5%. CDR3 size: 12 residues. V was trimmed by 8 bases and J by 8 bases, leaving 12 bases between them. Germline loops: CDR1 KGHDR, CDR2 SFDVKD.

The V gene is TRBV24-1, the J gene TRBJ2-1, with D possibly being TRBD2 (5 bases). The receptor was isolated from a woman aged 40 to 50 with alopecia areata. Some clones in this sample may be carry-over from other donors' samples. The starting material was whole blood, obtained in connection with sensitization to the hapten diphenylcyclopropenone (DPC). CDR3 loop: CATNGNTDEQFF. CDR3 DNA: TGTGCCACCAACGGGAATACCGATGAGCAGTTCTTC.